This T cell receptor beta chain originates from a study of T cells after yellow fever vaccination. Whole-study context: Low-cell-number fractions were prepared with SMART-Seq v4 Ultra Low Input. Findings of the study overall: The appearance of a small share of clonotypes in both CD4 and CD8 compartments was observed. The secondary T-cell response peaked on day 5, not day 15, but was weaker. In post-booster samples, most primary-vaccination clones reappeared (approximately 95% CD4, 75% to 90% CD8).

TCRdb reprocessed the 5' RACE reads via MiXCR and lists one record per CDR3 protein. The sample yields about 630,000 distinct CDR3 sequences, about 12% seen once. Remarks on this clonotype: The antigen is not known.

V gave up 3 bases and J gave up 5 bases, with 8 bases separating them. Germline V gene data show CDR1 as WSHSY and CDR2 as SAAADI. The CDR3 spans 13 residues. The sample was PBMCs, taken on the day of the yellow fever booster vaccination. The receptor comes from a man aged 25 to 40 who received the YFV17D yellow fever vaccine. The chain joins TRBV10-2 to TRBJ2-1, with D perhaps matching TRBD1 (5 bases). In DNA form, the CDR3 reads TGCGCCAGCAGTGAACGACAGAACAATGAGCAGTTCTTC. Residues: CASSERQNNEQFF.